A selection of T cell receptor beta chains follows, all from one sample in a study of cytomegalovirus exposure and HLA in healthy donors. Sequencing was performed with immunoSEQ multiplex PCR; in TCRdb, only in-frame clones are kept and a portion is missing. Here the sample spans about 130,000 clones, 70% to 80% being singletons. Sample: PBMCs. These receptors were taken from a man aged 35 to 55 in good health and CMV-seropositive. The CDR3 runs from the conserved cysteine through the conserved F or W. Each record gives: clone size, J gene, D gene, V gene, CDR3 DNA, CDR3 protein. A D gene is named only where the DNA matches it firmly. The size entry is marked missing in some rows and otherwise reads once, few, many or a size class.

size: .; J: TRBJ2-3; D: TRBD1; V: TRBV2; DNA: TGTGCCAGCAGTGGACAGGGGGGCAGCACAGATACGCAGTATTTT; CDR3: CASSGQGGSTDTQYF
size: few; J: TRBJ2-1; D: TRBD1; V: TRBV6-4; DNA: TGTGCCAGCAGTGAAAATCCGGACAGGGGTGATGAGCAGTTCTTC; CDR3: CASSENPDRGDEQFF
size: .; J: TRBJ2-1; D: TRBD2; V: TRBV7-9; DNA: TGTGCCAGCAGACCGGGACGGGCGGGGGTCTCCTACAATGAGCAGTTCTTC; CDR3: CASRPGRAGVSYNEQFF
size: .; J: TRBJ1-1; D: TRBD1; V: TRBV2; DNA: TGTGCCAGCAGCCAAACCGGGACAGGGGACCGAAAAGCTTTCTTT; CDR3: CASSQTGTGDRKAFF
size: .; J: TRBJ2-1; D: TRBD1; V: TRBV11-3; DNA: TGTGCCAGCAGTTTTCAACCGGGACAGGGGATGGATGAGCAGTTCTTC; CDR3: CASSFQPGQGMDEQFF
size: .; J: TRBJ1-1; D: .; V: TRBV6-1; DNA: TGTGCCAGCAGTGAAAAAAGGGGCACTGAAGCTTTCTTT; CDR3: CASSEKRGTEAFF
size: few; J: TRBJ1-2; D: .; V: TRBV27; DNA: TGTGCCAGCAGTCTAGGGGCCAGCAACTATGGCTACACCTTC; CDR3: CASSLGASNYGYTF
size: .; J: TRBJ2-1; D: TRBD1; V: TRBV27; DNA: TGTGCCAGCAGTTTATACCGGGACAGACTCTACAATGAGCAGTTCTTC; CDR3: CASSLYRDRLYNEQFF
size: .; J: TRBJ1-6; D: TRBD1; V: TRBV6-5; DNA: TGTGCCAGCAGTTATACAGGGGATGGAAATTCACCCCTCCACTTT; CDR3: CASSYTGDGNSPLHF
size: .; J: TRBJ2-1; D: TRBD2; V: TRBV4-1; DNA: TGCGCCAGCAGCCATATTGGACTAGCGGGAGGTTCCTACAATGAGCAGTTCTTC; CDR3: CASSHIGLAGGSYNEQFF
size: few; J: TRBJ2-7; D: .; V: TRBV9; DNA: TGTGCCAGCAGCGTAGGGGGTGGGGGCCTCTACGAGCAGTACTTC; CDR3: CASSVGGGGLYEQYF
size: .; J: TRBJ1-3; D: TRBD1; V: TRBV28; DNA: TGTGCCAGCAGCCCGGGACAGGGGTTTTCTGGAAACACCATATATTTT; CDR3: CASSPGQGFSGNTIYF
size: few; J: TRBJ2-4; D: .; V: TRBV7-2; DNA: TGTGCCAGCAGCTTAATGGTAGACAAAAACATTCAGTACTTC; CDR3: CASSLMVDKNIQYF
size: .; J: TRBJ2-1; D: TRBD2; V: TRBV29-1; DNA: TGCAGCGTTAGGACAGCGGGAGCGGGCGAGCAGTTCTTC; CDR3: CSVRTAGAGEQFF
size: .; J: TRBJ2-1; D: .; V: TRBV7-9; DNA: TGTTCCAGTTCCTGGGCCGATGAGCAGTTCTTC; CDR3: CSSSWADEQFF
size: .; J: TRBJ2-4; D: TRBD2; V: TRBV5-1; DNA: TGCGCCAGCAGCTTGGCTCTGGCGGGAGGAAACATTCAGTACTTC; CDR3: CASSLALAGGNIQYF
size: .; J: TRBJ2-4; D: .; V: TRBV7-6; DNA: TGTGCCAGCAGCCCCCACGCCGGGAGTCAAAACATTCAGTACTTC; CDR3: CASSPHAGSQNIQYF
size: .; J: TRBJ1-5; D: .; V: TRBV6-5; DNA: TGTGCCAGCAGTTACGAGGGTAGCAATCAGCCCCAGCATTTT; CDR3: CASSYEGSNQPQHF
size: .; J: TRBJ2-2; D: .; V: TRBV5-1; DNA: TGCGCCAGCAGCGGGTCCGGGGCGAACACCGGGGAGCTGTTTTTT; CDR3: CASSGSGANTGELFF
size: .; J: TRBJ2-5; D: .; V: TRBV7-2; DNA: TGTGCCAGCAGCTTAGGCCTGGCCCTGGAGACCCAGTACTTC; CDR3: CASSLGLALETQYF
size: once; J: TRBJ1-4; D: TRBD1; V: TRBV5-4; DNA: TGTGCCAGCAGCTATCAGGGGGCAACTAATGAAAAACTGTTTTTT; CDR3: CASSYQGATNEKLFF
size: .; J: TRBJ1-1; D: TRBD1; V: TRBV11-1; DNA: TGTGCCAGCAGCTGGGACAGTTTCACTGAAGCTTTCTTT; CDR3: CASSWDSFTEAFF
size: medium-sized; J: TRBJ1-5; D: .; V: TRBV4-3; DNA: TGCGCCAGCAGCCAAGATAGGGCAGGGAATCAGCCCCAGCATTTT; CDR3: CASSQDRAGNQPQHF
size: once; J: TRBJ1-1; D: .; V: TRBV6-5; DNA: TGTGCCAGCAGTTACTCGGGGGGAGCTTTCTTT; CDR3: CASSYSGGAFF
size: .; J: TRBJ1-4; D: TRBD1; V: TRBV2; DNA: TGTGCCAGCAGTAAAAGCACAGGGGGGAATGAAAAACTGTTTTTT; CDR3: CASSKSTGGNEKLFF
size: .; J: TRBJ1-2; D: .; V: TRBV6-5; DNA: TGTGCCAGCAGTTACTCTGGAGGGGCGCGCTTCTATGGCTACACCTTC; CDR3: CASSYSGGARFYGYTF
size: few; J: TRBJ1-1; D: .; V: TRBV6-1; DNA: TGTGCCAGCAGTGAGAGAAGGGCAGGGTTGAACACTGAAGCTTTCTTT; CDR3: CASSERRAGLNTEAFF
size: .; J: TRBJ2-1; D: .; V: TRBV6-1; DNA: TGTGCCAGCAGTGAACCCGAGGTGCGGGACGAGCAGTTCTTC; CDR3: CASSEPEVRDEQFF
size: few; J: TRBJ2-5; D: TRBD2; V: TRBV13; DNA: TGTGCCAGCAGTTGGGTGGGACTAGCGGGGGACCAAGAGACCCAGTACTTC; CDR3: CASSWVGLAGDQETQYF
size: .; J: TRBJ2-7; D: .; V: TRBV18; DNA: TGTGCCAGCTCACCACTTCAGACAGGTCGCTCCTACGAGCAGTACTTC; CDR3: CASSPLQTGRSYEQYF
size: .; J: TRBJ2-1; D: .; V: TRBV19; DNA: TGTGCCAGTAGTATTATAGGAGCAGTATCCTACAATGAGCAGTTCTTC; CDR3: CASSIIGAVSYNEQFF